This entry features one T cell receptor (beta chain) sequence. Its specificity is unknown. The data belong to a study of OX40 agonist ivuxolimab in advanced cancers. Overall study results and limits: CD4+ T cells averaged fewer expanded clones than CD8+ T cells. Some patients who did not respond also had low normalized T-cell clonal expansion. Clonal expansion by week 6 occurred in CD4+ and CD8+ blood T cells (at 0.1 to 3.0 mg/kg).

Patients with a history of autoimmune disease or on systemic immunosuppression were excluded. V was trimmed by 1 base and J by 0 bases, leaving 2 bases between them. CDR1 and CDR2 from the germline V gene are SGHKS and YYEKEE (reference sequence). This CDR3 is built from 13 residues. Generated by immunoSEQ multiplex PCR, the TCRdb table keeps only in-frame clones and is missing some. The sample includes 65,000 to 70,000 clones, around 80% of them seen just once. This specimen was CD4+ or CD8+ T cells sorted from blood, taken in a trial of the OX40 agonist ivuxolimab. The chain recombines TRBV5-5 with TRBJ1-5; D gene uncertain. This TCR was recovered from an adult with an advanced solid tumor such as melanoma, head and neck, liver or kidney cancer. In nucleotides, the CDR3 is TGTGCCAGCAGCTTGTTTAGCAATCAGCCCCAGCATTTT. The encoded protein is CASSLFSNQPQHF.